A selection of T cell receptor beta chains follows, all from one sample in a study of blood T cells in healthy people across ages. TCRdb fed the 5' RACE reads into MiXCR, producing one record per CDR3 protein. The sample yields some 1.7 million distinct CDR3 sequences, approximately 28% seen once. Sequences were obtained from blood. The receptors here all came from a woman in her twenties or thirties in good health. The CDR3 runs from the conserved cysteine through the conserved F or W. The D gene is left open where the match is weak. Clone size is not always given. Where it is, it says once, few, many or a class for expanded clones.

d_gene	v_gene	abundance	j_gene	CDR3aa	CDR3nt
TRBD2	TRBV7-2	many	TRBJ2-1	CASSLVGGSSYNEQFF	TGTGCCAGCAGCTTAGTAGGCGGGAGCTCCTACAATGAGCAGTTCTTC
.	TRBV20-1	once	TRBJ1-2	CSAMVKLYGYTF	TGCAGTGCTATGGTCAAACTCTATGGCTACACCTTC
.	TRBV19	.	TRBJ1-1	CASSIMGTNTEAFF	TGTGCCAGTAGTATTATGGGAACGAACACTGAAGCTTTCTTT
.	TRBV27	few	TRBJ1-4	CASMGGSGGFEKLFF	TGTGCCAGCATGGGGGGCAGCGGGGGGTTTGAAAAACTGTTTTTT
TRBD2	TRBV20-1	few	TRBJ2-7	CSAGGGSKIYEQYF	TGCAGTGCTGGGGGGGGGAGCAAGATTTACGAGCAGTACTTC
TRBD2	TRBV12-3/TRBV12-4	many	TRBJ2-7	CASSSLAGGREQYF	TGTGCCAGCAGCTCACTAGCGGGAGGTCGCGAGCAGTACTTC
TRBD2	TRBV7-6	.	TRBJ2-1	CASSFLGGRLSSYNERFF	TGTGCCAGCAGCTTTTTGGGCGGGAGGCTTAGCTCCTACAATGAGCGGTTCTTC
.	TRBV10-2	many	TRBJ2-5	CASSASPESETQYF	TGCGCCAGCAGTGCGTCTCCGGAATCAGAGACCCAGTACTTC
.	TRBV12-3/TRBV12-4	many	TRBJ2-3	CASSPEWGDTQYF	TGTGCCAGCAGTCCCGAGTGGGGGGATACGCAGTATTTT
TRBD1	TRBV20-1	many	TRBJ2-1	CSAPTGTGNNEQFF	TGCAGTGCTCCGACCGGGACAGGCAACAATGAGCAGTTCTTC
.	TRBV10-3	few	TRBJ2-1	CAIRPGTGDRNEQFF	TGTGCCATCAGGCCCGGAACGGGGGATCGCAATGAGCAGTTCTTC
.	TRBV3-1	once	TRBJ1-2	CASSQRGAEYGYTF	TGTGCCAGCAGCCAACGTGGCGCTGAGTATGGCTACACCTTC
TRBD2	TRBV28	few	TRBJ2-3	CASSLRAGITDTQYF	TGTGCCAGCAGTCTCCGAGCGGGGATAACAGATACGCAGTATTTT
.	TRBV12-3/TRBV12-4	.	TRBJ2-2	CASTSWGQAGELFF	TGTGCCAGCACTTCGTGGGGGCAGGCCGGGGAGCTGTTTTTT
.	TRBV6-6	few	TRBJ2-4	CASSYTDYNEQYF	TGTGCCAGCAGTTACACAGACTACAATGAGCAGTACTTC
.	TRBV28	few	TRBJ1-6	CASSSPRGQGTNSPLHF	TGTGCCAGCAGTTCCCCGCGGGGGCAGGGAACAAATTCACCCCTCCACTTT
.	TRBV10-2	many	TRBJ2-3	CASSVGDADTQYF	TGCGCCAGCAGTGTCGGGGACGCAGATACGCAGTATTTT
.	TRBV30	.	TRBJ2-7	CAWSAIHEQYF	TGTGCCTGGAGCGCCATCCACGAGCAGTACTTC
.	TRBV5-1	few	TRBJ2-7	CASSPTGRNEQYF	TGCGCCAGCAGCCCGACAGGACGGAACGAGCAGTACTTC
TRBD2	TRBV5-1	many	TRBJ2-3	CASSSGLAGVGDTQYF	TGCGCCAGCAGCTCCGGACTAGCGGGGGTAGGAGATACGCAGTATTTT
.	TRBV12-3/TRBV12-4	few	TRBJ1-5	CASSFTDTWAGGQPQHF	TGTGCCAGCAGTTTCACGGACACCTGGGCTGGGGGTCAGCCCCAGCATTTT
.	TRBV7-3	few	TRBJ2-7	CASRKYEQYF	TGTGCCAGCAGGAAATACGAGCAGTACTTC
.	TRBV20-1	few	TRBJ2-1	CSAFRGNEQFF	TGCAGTGCTTTCAGGGGCAATGAGCAGTTCTTC
TRBD1	TRBV10-3	.	TRBJ1-2	CAISESTGQDDDGYTF	TGTGCCATCAGTGAGTCGACGGGACAGGATGATGATGGCTACACCTTC
TRBD2	TRBV5-1	.	TRBJ2-1	CASSLAPTSGGLNEQFF	TGCGCCAGCAGCTTGGCCCCTACCAGCGGGGGTTTGAATGAGCAGTTCTTC
TRBD2	TRBV7-2	many	TRBJ2-7	CASSLGLAGTLDSYEQYF	TGTGCCAGCAGCTTAGGGCTAGCGGGAACCCTTGACTCCTACGAGCAGTACTTC
.	TRBV5-1	.	TRBJ2-1	CASSLDGIYEQFF	TGCGCCAGCAGCTTGGACGGGATATATGAGCAGTTCTTC